The T cell receptor beta chain under discussion was sequenced for a study of CD8+CD57+ T cells in acquired aplastic anemia. Study-level information: The study obtained an average of around 3.4 ug of DNA from sorted CD4+ and CD8+ cells. Study conclusions and caveats: Shared by patients and controls, roughly 28 CD8+ CDR3s were abundant in patients. Patient and control CD8+ Simpson's diversity was not significantly different.

Germline CDR1 SGHAT, CDR2 FQNNGV. CDR3 length: 12 amino acids. Trimming pared 3 bases from V and 13 bases from J, leaving 14 bases between. CDR3 and TCR beta VDJ profiling relied on a genomic DNA template. TCRdb analysed the reads with MiXCR anew, one entry per CDR3 protein. The sample records about 190,000 distinct CDR3 sequences, 50% to 55% being singletons. This clonotype has a count of ten or more. Its antigen is unidentified. This chain joins TRBV11-2 and TRBJ2-3; perhaps TRBD1 as D (5 bases). The sample consisted of sorted CD4+, CD8+, or CD8+CD57+ T cells (not recorded which) from PBMCs. The TCR comes from a human donor in good health, serving as a control. CDR3 nucleotide sequence: TGTGCCAGCAGCTTGTCAATGGAGACAGAGTATTTT. Translated, it gives CASSLSMETEYF.